This TCR beta chain was identified during a study of sequential checkpoint blockade in melanoma. The germline gives CDR1 MDHEN, CDR2 SYDVKM. This CDR3 region has 13 residues. Trimming stripped 10 bases from V and 8 bases from J, with 17 bases between. TCRdb's table, derived via immunoSEQ multiplex PCR, lists solely in-frame clones and lacks some. The sample shows 20,000 to 25,000 clones, around two thirds of them seen only once. This clone was recorded a few times. The treatment here: randomized to nivolumab then ipilimumab (arm A) or the reverse (arm B). The chain uses TRBV28 and TRBJ1-4; D is undetermined. The sequencing used CD8+ T cells sorted from blood (inferred from file names), collected from a patient given nivolumab and ipilimumab in sequence. The receptor comes from a human donor with melanoma. CDR3 coding DNA: TGTGCCATCCGGTTATTGGGTAGCGAAAAACTGTTTTTT. Encoded protein: CAIRLLGSEKLFF.